This T cell receptor (beta chain) emerged from a study of T cell responses to AZD1222 COVID-19 vaccine. Study findings and constraints: Spike-specific TCR breadth and depth were elevated following two AZD1222 doses. Regions 160-218 and 743-854 dominated among vaccine-associated CD4 TCRs spanning spike. Repertoire sampling was restricted to post-peak T cell response timepoints.

As regards this clone: What it binds is unknown.

The CDR3 totals 14 residues. The V and J ends lost 0 bases and 7 bases respectively, with 11 bases between them. The germline V gene has CDR1 SGHRS and CDR2 YFSETQ. Sequencing was performed with immunoSEQ multiplex PCR; in TCRdb, only in-frame clones are kept and a portion is missing. The sample lists around 69,000 clones; over 75% were seen once. The chain joins TRBV5-1 to TRBJ2-1; no definite D call. The clonotype originates from an adult in good health. The source was peripheral blood, collected on day 0 of AZD1222 vaccination. CDR3 sequence (DNA): TGCGCCAGCAGCTTGGGGGGTCCGGAGAATGAGCAGTTCTTC. Its translation is CASSLGGPENEQFF.